The rows below give T cell receptor beta chains drawn from one sample of a study of cytomegalovirus exposure and HLA in healthy donors. Generated by immunoSEQ multiplex PCR, the TCRdb table keeps only in-frame clones and is missing some. The sample records 84,000 or so clones, approximately 79% being singletons. The sample comprised PBMCs. These receptors originate from a man aged 25-40 years in good health and CMV-seronegative. CDR3s include the opening cysteine and the closing phenylalanine or tryptophan. The order of the fields is clone size, V gene, D gene, J gene, CDR3 DNA, CDR3 protein. The D gene is left open where the match is weak. The size of a clone is reported for some rows only, either as once, few or many, or as a class for expanded clones.

>.|TRBV28|.|TRBJ1-2
TGTGCCAGCAGTTTAGGAGGGGGGGGCCTAACCTATGGCTACACCTTC
CASSLGGGGLTYGYTF
>.|TRBV27|TRBD2|TRBJ2-5
TGTGCCAGCAGTTTAAGCGGGGTGGGGGAGACCCAGTACTTC
CASSLSGVGETQYF
>.|TRBV2|TRBD1|TRBJ1-1
TGTGCCAGCACCGGACCGGGACAGGGGAGGAAGTACACTGAAGCTTTCTTT
CASTGPGQGRKYTEAFF
>.|TRBV18|TRBD1|TRBJ2-1
TGTGCCAGCTCACCTTTGGGACAGGAGAAAAATGAGCAGTTCTTC
CASSPLGQEKNEQFF
>.|TRBV18|.|TRBJ1-1
TGTGCCAGCTCACCAGGAACAGGGTTGAACACTGAAGCTTTCTTT
CASSPGTGLNTEAFF
>.|TRBV21-1|.|TRBJ2-2
TGTGCCAGCAGCATCTGGACAGGGTCTCACACCGGGGAGCTGTTTTTT
CASSIWTGSHTGELFF
>few|TRBV4-3|.|TRBJ2-7
TGCGCCAGCAGCCAAGAAGGCAGGGGCTACGAGCAGTACTTC
CASSQEGRGYEQYF
>.|TRBV19|.|TRBJ1-5
TGTGCCAGTAGTATCCGGAGCGTTGGCAATCAGCCCCAGCATTTT
CASSIRSVGNQPQHF
>.|TRBV7-3|.|TRBJ1-1
TGTGCCAGCAGCTTAGAGGGCAGGGGCCTGAACACTGAAGCTTTCTTT
CASSLEGRGLNTEAFF
>.|TRBV13|.|TRBJ1-2
TGTGCCAGCAGCTTAGTTGGGCCTAACTATGGCTACACCTTC
CASSLVGPNYGYTF
>.|TRBV4-1|.|TRBJ2-7
TGCGCCAGCAGCCAAGATTTAGTATTGGGCGGGTACGAGCAGTACTTC
CASSQDLVLGGYEQYF
>.|TRBV9|TRBD1|TRBJ1-4
TGTGCCAGCAGCGGGGGACAGGGTGGCCCTAAACTGTTTTTT
CASSGGQGGPKLFF
>.|TRBV27|.|TRBJ1-4
TGTGCCAGCAGTTTTGGTCGGGGGGATGAAAAACTGTTTTTT
CASSFGRGDEKLFF
>.|TRBV7-9|.|TRBJ1-5
TGTGCCAGCAGCTTTCACAGGGCCCCCCGACAGCCCCAGCATTTT
CASSFHRAPRQPQHF
>few|TRBV6-5|.|TRBJ1-5
TGTGCCAGCAGTGCGGGACGTAGTAACAATCAGCCCCAGCATTTT
CASSAGRSNNQPQHF
>.|TRBV6-1|TRBD1|TRBJ1-5
TGTGCCAGCAGTGATCTGGAGGGGGCGAGGTATCAGCCCCAGCATTTT
CASSDLEGARYQPQHF
>.|TRBV30|.|TRBJ1-2
TGTGCCTGGAGCGGCGGGGGCTCATACTATGGCTACACCTTC
CAWSGGGSYYGYTF
>.|TRBV18|TRBD1|TRBJ1-1
TGTGCCAGCTCCACAGGGGTTCGGACTGAAGCTTTCTTT
CASSTGVRTEAFF
>.|TRBV6-1|TRBD1|TRBJ1-4
TGTGCCAGCAGTGTCGGGACAGCTAATGAAAAACTGTTTTTT
CASSVGTANEKLFF
>.|TRBV6-5|TRBD1|TRBJ1-2
TGTGCCAGCAGTTATGCATCACAGGGGGGTGGCTACACCTTC
CASSYASQGGGYTF
>.|TRBV5-1|.|TRBJ2-2
TGCGCCAGCAGCCCATTAGGCCGGTCGGGGACAACCGGGGAGCTGTTTTTT
CASSPLGRSGTTGELFF
>.|TRBV6-1|TRBD1|TRBJ2-7
TGTGCCAGCAGCTTATATGGACAGGGGTCATGGGAGCAGTACTTC
CASSLYGQGSWEQYF
>.|TRBV5-1|TRBD2|TRBJ2-3
TGCGCCAGCAGCTTGGTTAGCGGGGGGGCCAAAGATACGCAGTATTTT
CASSLVSGGAKDTQYF
>.|TRBV27|TRBD1|TRBJ1-4
TGTGCCAGCAGTCGTGGGACAGCGAATAATGAAAAACTGTTTTTT
CASSRGTANNEKLFF
>.|TRBV5-1|TRBD1|TRBJ1-2
TGCGCCAGCAGCTTGGGACAGGGGGCCGATGGCTACACCTTC
CASSLGQGADGYTF
>.|TRBV4-2|TRBD1|TRBJ2-3
TGTGCCAGCAGCCAAGAGCCCTGGAGCGGGGTACAGGGGGCCGGAGATACGCAGTATTTT
CASSQEPWSGVQGAGDTQYF
>.|TRBV5-1|.|TRBJ2-7
TGCGCCAGCAGCTTACAGGATGATTACGAGCAGTACTTC
CASSLQDDYEQYF
>.|TRBV9|.|TRBJ1-4
TGTGCCAGCAGCTCAACCGGGAGTCTGTTTTTT
CASSSTGSLFF
>many|TRBV6-6|TRBD1|TRBJ1-5
TGTGCCAGCAGTTACTTGACAGGGCGTCAGCCCCAGCATTTT
CASSYLTGRQPQHF
>.|TRBV9|.|TRBJ1-1
TGTGCCAGCAGCGAACAGGGTTTAAACACTGAAGCTTTCTTT
CASSEQGLNTEAFF
>few|TRBV4-1|.|TRBJ2-2
TGCGCCAGCAGCCAAGTCCCGACTAGTGGCACCGGGGAGCTGTTTTTT
CASSQVPTSGTGELFF
>.|TRBV9|.|TRBJ2-4
TGTGCCAGCAGCCCCGGAGGGGACCCATTGGGAAACATTCAGTACTTC
CASSPGGDPLGNIQYF
>once|TRBV9|.|TRBJ2-5
TGTGCCAGCAGCCACGGAGCAGCTGAAGAGACCCAGTACTTC
CASSHGAAEETQYF
>few|TRBV5-1|TRBD2|TRBJ2-1
TGCGCCAGCAGCTGGGCGACTAGCGGGGGGAGGAATGAGCAGTTCTTC
CASSWATSGGRNEQFF
>once|TRBV7-2|TRBD2|TRBJ2-2
TGTGCCAGCAGCTCGGGACTAGCGGGGATGGTCGGGGAGCTGTTTTTT
CASSSGLAGMVGELFF
>.|TRBV6-5|TRBD1|TRBJ2-7
TGTGCCAGCAGTTCCGGGACAGGGGGCGAGCAGTACTTC
CASSSGTGGEQYF
>.|TRBV4-3|TRBD2|TRBJ2-5
TGCGCCAGCAGCCAAGGTCTCGGGGGGGAGACCCAGTACTTC
CASSQGLGGETQYF
>.|TRBV7-6|.|TRBJ2-7
TGTGCCAGCAGCTTTGGACATTCCTACGAGCAGTACTTC
CASSFGHSYEQYF
>.|TRBV5-1|TRBD2|TRBJ2-2
TGCGCCAGCAGCTTGGCGCTAGCGGGGAATACCGGGGAGCTGTTTTTT
CASSLALAGNTGELFF
>.|TRBV27|.|TRBJ1-2
TGTGCCAGCACCTCGGACAGAAGCTATGGCTACACCTTC
CASTSDRSYGYTF
>few|TRBV6-1|TRBD1|TRBJ1-5
TGTGCCAGCAACAGGACAGGGTTCCCCAATCAGCCCCAGCATTTT
CASNRTGFPNQPQHF
>.|TRBV28|.|TRBJ2-7
TGTGCCAGCAGCCAGGGTAACAACGAGCAGTACTTC
CASSQGNNEQYF
>.|TRBV7-2|TRBD2|TRBJ2-3
TGTGCCAGCAGCTTAGCGATCCGTAGCGGGGGCACAGATACGCAGTATTTT
CASSLAIRSGGTDTQYF
>.|TRBV7-9|.|TRBJ2-7
TGTGCCAGCAGCTTACCAGGAGGCTACGAGCAGTACTTC
CASSLPGGYEQYF
>.|TRBV4-3|.|TRBJ2-7
TGCGCCAGCAGCCAAGTCGTGGGGCGCGAGCAGTACTTC
CASSQVVGREQYF
>.|TRBV30|.|TRBJ1-1
TGTGCCTGGATCGCCGGAGGATTGACAGGCCTGAACACTGAAGCTTTCTTT
CAWIAGGLTGLNTEAFF
>few|TRBV6-5|TRBD1|TRBJ1-6
TGTGCCAGCAGTTACTTTACAGGGGGGAACTCACCCCTCCACTTT
CASSYFTGGNSPLHF